The clone carrying this T cell receptor beta chain occurred once. Trimming removed 2 bases at V and 6 bases at J, with 5 bases between. This CDR3 has 11 residues. Germline V lookup: CDR1 SGHTA, CDR2 FQGNSA. This record comes from a study of blood T cell repertoires in COVID-19. Background on the study: Both acute and convalescent COVID-19 samples were obtained from the United States, Italy and Spain.

Measured with immunoSEQ multiplex PCR; TCRdb has only the in-frame clones, and not every one. The sample has tens of thousands of clones; 90% are singletons. The receptor comes from a man aged 18 to 29 with COVID-19, enrolled during active disease. Sequencing used peripheral blood. The V call is TRBV7-2, the J call TRBJ2-7; D remains unclear. CDR3 protein: CASSLTGEQYF. The CDR3 region has the DNA TGTGCCAGCAGCTTAACCGGCGAGCAGTACTTC.